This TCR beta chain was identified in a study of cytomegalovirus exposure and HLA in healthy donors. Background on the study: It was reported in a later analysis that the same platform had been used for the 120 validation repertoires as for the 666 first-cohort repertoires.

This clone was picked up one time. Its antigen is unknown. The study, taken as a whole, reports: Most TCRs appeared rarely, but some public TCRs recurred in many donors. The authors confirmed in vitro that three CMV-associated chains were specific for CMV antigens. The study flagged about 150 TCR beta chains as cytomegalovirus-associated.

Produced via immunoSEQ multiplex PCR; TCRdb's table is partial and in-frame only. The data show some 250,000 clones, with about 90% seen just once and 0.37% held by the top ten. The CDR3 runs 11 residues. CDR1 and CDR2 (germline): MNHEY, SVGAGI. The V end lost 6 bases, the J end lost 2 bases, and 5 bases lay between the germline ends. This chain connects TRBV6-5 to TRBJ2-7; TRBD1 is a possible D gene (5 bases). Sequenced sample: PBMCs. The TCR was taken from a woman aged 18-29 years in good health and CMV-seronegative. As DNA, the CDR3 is TGTGCCAGCAGAGGGGCCTACGAGCAGTACGTC. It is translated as CASRGAYEQYV.